The 4 T cell receptor beta chains below come from one sample, sequenced in a study of blood T cell repertoires in COVID-19. The assay was immunoSEQ multiplex PCR, and TCRdb's table has in-frame clones only and misses some. The sample includes more than 200,000 clones, around nine tenths of them seen just once. The sample comprised peripheral blood. These TCRs come from a woman aged 60-70 years with COVID-19, enrolled during active disease.

CDR3 coding DNA: TGTGCCAGCAGGGGGGGGCCGGAGTCCTACGAGCAGTACTTC. Protein sequence: CASRGGPESYEQYF. This chain connects TRBV27 to TRBJ2-7; D may be TRBD2 (7 bases). Trimming stripped 6 bases from V and 1 base from J, with 13 bases between. Germline V gene sequence: CDR1 MNHEY, CDR2 SMNVEV (reference sequence). The CDR3 length is 14 residues.

This clone has just one count. The gene calls are TRBV4-1 and TRBJ1-4; the D is unclear. This CDR3 comprises 12 residues. Germline V gene lookup returns CDR1 MGHRA and CDR2 YSYEKL. The V gene lost 8 bases and the J gene lost 4 bases, with 8 bases spanning the gap. CDR3 region: CASSVLNEKLFF. In nucleotides, the CDR3 is TGCGCCAGCTCTGTCCTTAATGAAAAACTGTTTTTT.

This clone has only a few counts. This sequence joins TRBV10-3 and TRBJ2-7; perhaps TRBD1 as D (6 bases). Germline V CDR1 and CDR2: ENHRY, SYGVKD. The CDR3 loop spans 15 amino acids. Trimming removed 3 bases at V and 1 base at J, with 13 bases between. In nucleotides, the CDR3 is TGTGCCATCAGTGATTCCCAGGGGACATCCTACGAGCAGTACTTC. Amino acids: CAISDSQGTSYEQYF.

The chain joins TRBV5-1 to TRBJ1-6, with 8 bases identical to TRBD1. Trimming cost V 4 bases and J 7 bases; bases outside gene matches: 7. Germline V CDR1 and CDR2: SGHRS, YFSETQ. The CDR3 spans 15 residues. For the CDR3, the DNA is TGCGCCAGCAGCCTTTCAGGGGGCAAGAATTCACCCCTCCACTTT. Protein product: CASSLSGGKNSPLHF. Filled out from reference TRBV5-1 and TRBJ1-6, the complete variable domain reads KAGVTQTPRYLIKTRGQQVTLSCSPISGHRSVSWYQQTPGQGLQFLFEYFSETQRNKGNFPGRFSGRQFSNSRSEMNVSTLELGDSALYLCASSLSGGKNSPLHFGNGTRLTVT.